A single T cell receptor beta chain is shown here with its context. This sample was included in a study of glioma-infiltrating T cells after dendritic cell vaccination. In the study overall: The vaccine used monocyte-derived dendritic cells pulsed overnight with autologous tumor lysate. Patients received three intradermal dendritic cell vaccine injections at biweekly intervals.

This CDR3 has 16 residues. CDR1 MDHEN and CDR2 SYDVKM come from the germline V gene. V was clipped by 1 base and J by 5 bases, with 15 bases between them. The method was immunoSEQ multiplex PCR; TCRdb's version includes in-frame clones alone and lacks a portion of them. The table includes tens of thousands of clones, more than 75% detected once. Time point described: after dendritic cell vaccination, including at tumor progression/relapse. All glioblastoma patients lacked an isocitrate dehydrogenase mutation. V gene TRBV28 combines with J gene TRBJ1-5; D might be TRBD1 (5 bases). Sequenced here: blood, sampled after dendritic cell vaccination. The sequence derives from a human donor with glioblastoma. For the CDR3, the DNA is TGTGCCAGCAGTTTATCGTATTTGGGGGGGGATCAGCCCCAGCATTTT. Its translation: CASSLSYLGGDQPQHF.